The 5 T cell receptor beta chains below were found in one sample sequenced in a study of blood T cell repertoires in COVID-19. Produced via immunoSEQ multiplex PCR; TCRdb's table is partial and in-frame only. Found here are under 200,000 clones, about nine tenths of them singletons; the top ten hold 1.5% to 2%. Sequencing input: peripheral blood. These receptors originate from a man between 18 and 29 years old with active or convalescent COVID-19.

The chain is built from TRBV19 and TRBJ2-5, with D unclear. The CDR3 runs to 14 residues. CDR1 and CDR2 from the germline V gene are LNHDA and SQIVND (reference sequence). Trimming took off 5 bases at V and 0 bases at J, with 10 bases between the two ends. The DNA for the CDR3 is TGTGCCAGTAGTTCCTCCAGGTACCAAGAGACCCAGTACTTC. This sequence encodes CASSSSRYQETQYF.

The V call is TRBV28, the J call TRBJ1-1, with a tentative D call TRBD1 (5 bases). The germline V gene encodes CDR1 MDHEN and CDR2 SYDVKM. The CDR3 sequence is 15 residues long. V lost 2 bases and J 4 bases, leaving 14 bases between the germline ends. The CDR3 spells CASSLGRGAGTEAFF. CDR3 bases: TGTGCCAGCAGTTTAGGTAGGGGCGCCGGCACTGAAGCTTTCTTT.

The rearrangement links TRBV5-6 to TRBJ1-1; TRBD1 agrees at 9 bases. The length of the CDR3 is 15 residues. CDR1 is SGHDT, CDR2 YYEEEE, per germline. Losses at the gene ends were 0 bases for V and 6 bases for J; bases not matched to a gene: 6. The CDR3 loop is CASSLGPGQGSEAFF. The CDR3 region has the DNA TGTGCCAGCAGCTTGGGACCGGGACAGGGCTCTGAAGCTTTCTTT.

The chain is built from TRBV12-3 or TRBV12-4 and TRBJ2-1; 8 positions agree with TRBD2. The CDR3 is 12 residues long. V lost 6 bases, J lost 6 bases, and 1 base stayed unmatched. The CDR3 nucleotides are TGTGCCAGCAGCCTAGCGGGCAATGAGCAGTTCTTC. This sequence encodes CASSLAGNEQFF.

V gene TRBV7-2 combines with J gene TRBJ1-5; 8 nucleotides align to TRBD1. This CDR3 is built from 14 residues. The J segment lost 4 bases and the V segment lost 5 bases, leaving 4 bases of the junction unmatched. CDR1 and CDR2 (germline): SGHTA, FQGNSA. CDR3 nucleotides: TGTGCCAGCAGCATCGGACAGGGAAATCAGCCCCAGCATTTT. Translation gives CASSIGQGNQPQHF.